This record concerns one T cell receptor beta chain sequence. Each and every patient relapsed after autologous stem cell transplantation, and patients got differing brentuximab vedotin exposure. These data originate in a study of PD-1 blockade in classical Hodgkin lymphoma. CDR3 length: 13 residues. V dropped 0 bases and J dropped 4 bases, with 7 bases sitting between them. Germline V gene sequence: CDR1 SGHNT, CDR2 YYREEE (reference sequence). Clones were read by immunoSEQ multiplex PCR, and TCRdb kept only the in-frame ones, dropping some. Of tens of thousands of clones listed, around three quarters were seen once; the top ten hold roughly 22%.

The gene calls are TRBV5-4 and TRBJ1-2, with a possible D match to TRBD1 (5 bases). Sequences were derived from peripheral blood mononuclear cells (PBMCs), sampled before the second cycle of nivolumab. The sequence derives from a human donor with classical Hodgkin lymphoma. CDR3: CASSLGGGYGYTF. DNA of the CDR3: TGTGCCAGCAGCTTGGGTGGGGGCTATGGCTACACCTTC.